This T cell receptor (beta chain) came from a study of T cells in Graves' hyperthyroidism and ophthalmopathy. As to this clonotype: Its antigen is currently unknown.

The CDR3 has 13 residues. With 4 bases removed from V and 4 bases from J, the gap between germline ends came to 10 bases. From germline, CDR1 is LNHDA and CDR2 SQIVND (reference sequence). The definition of stable Graves' hyperthyroidism was no ophthalmopathy progression within 18 months. There were TCR beta CDR3 regions amplified from RNA transcripts. Using the HTBI primer set, a first-round RT-PCR was run on the TCR CDR3. TCRdb fed the multiplex PCR reads into MiXCR, producing one record per CDR3 protein. This repertoire shows about 340,000 distinct CDR3 sequences, 15% to 20% found once; its top ten account for under 55%. Findings and limits, study-wide: Blood samples included most of the expanded thyroid clonotypes exceeding 0.001. The model predicted ophthalmopathy a median approximately seven months before onset.

Sequenced material: blood. The clonotype comes from a woman aged 45-65 years with Graves' hyperthyroidism. The genes are TRBV19 and TRBJ2-5; D unresolved. As DNA, the CDR3 is TGTGCCAGTAGTACCGTAGATGGAGAGACCCAGTACTTC. Encoded protein: CASSTVDGETQYF. The entire variable domain, with the rest obtained from reference TRBV19 and TRBJ2-5, is as follows: DGGITQSPKYLFRKEGQNVTLSCEQNLNHDAMYWYRQDPGQGLRLIYYSQIVNDFQKGDIAEGYSVSREKKESFPLTVTSAQKNPTAFYLCASSTVDGETQYFGPGTRLLVL.